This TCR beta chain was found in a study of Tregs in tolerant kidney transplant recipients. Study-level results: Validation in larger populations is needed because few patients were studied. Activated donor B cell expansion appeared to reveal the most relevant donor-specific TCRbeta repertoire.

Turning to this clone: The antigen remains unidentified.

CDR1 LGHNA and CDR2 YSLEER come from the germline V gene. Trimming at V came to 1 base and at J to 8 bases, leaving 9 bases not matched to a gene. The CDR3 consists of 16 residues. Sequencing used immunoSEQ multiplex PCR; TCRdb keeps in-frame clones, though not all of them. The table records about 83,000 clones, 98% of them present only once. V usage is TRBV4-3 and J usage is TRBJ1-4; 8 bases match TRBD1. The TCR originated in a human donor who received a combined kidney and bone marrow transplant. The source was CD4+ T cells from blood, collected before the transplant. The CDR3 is CASSQALDRGEEKLFF. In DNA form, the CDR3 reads TGCGCCAGCAGCCAAGCCTTAGACAGGGGCGAGGAAAAACTGTTTTTT.